Below, 11 T cell receptor beta chains from the same sample are listed, as sequenced in a study of T cell clonality in common variable immunodeficiency. General study results and limits: In common variable immunodeficiency, TCR beta chains reportedly carried fewer deletions and N-nucleotide insertions.

Using immunoSEQ multiplex PCR, the repertoire was profiled, and TCRdb retains in-frame clones only, with some absent. Listed here are 3,000 to 4,000 clones without any singletons, the top ten holding about 25%. These receptors have no known antigen. The sample taken for sequencing was peripheral blood mononuclear cells. These receptors all stem from a human donor with common variable immunodeficiency.

This clone was detected only a few times. The CDR3 end lies 3 residues beyond the end of the read and is filled in from the germline J gene. The chain uses TRBV18 and TRBJ1-5; TRBD1 is a possible D gene (5 bases). This CDR3 spans 16 amino acids. Looked up from germline, CDR1 is KGHSH and CDR2 is LQKENI. The V and J ends lost 3 bases and 4 bases respectively, with 16 bases between them. CDR3 DNA, as far as it was read: TGTGCCAGCTCACCTTTTGGACCCCAGGGTAATCAGCCC. Amino acid sequence: CASSPFGPQGNQP. In full, the CDR3 is CASSPFGPQGNQPQHF.

Judged by abundance, this clone is medium-sized. The read finishes 3 residues shy of the CDR3 end, and the germline J gene is used to complete it. This chain links TRBV19 with TRBJ1-5; D might be TRBD1 (6 bases). CDR3 length: 16 amino acids. The V end lost 5 bases, the J end lost 0 bases, and 14 bases lay between the germline ends. The germline V gene encodes CDR1 LNHDA and CDR2 SQIVND (reference sequence). Incomplete CDR3 DNA: TGTGCCAGTAGTGCACCACAGGGCAGTAGCAATCAGCCC. Its translation is CASSAPQGSSNQP. The complete CDR3 reads CASSAPQGSSNQPQHF.

This clone was seen a handful of times. The DNA ends 3 residues before the CDR3 does, and the rest of the CDR3 is filled in from the germline J gene. The chain recombines TRBV29-1 with TRBJ2-7; D possibly corresponds to TRBD2 (6 bases). Trimming took 4 bases from V and 1 from J, leaving 20 bases between them. The CDR3 sequence is 16 residues long. CDR1 and CDR2 (germline): SQVTM, ANQGSEA. The CDR3 sequence is CSVGSLRGKRSYEQYF. The part of the CDR3 DNA that was read is TGCAGCGTTGGTTCCCTGCGGGGCAAAAGGTCCTACGAG.

This clone has ten or more counts. The sequence runs out 3 residues before the end of the CDR3; the remainder is reconstructed from the germline J gene. This chain connects TRBV2 to TRBJ1-6, with 10 bases identical to TRBD1. The germline gives CDR1 SNHLY, CDR2 FYNNEI. After removal of 11 bases from V and 9 bases from J, the junction contained 13 bases not matched to a gene. This CDR3 has 15 amino acids. CDR3 DNA, as far as it was read: TGTGCCGGCCAGCCCGGGACAGGGGAGAGTTCACCC. Residues: CAGQPGTGESSP. From start to end, the CDR3 is CAGQPGTGESSPLHF.

This clone was counted a few times. The read terminates 3 residues before the CDR3 end, so the remaining end is supplied by the germline J gene. The V call is TRBV6-1, the J call TRBJ2-5; 8 bases match TRBD1. This CDR3 contains 13 residues. After removal of 4 bases from V and 6 bases from J, the junction contained 4 bases not matched to a gene. The germline gives CDR1 MNHNS, CDR2 SASEGT. The CDR3 bases that were read are TGTGCCAGCAGTGCGGACAGGGCAAAGACC. Its translation is CASSADRAKT. The whole CDR3 protein is CASSADRAKTQYF.

In this sample, this clone turned up a few times. CDR3 amino acids: CASSIVAADTQYF. CDR3 DNA (partial): TGTGCCAGTAGTATCGTAGCAGCAGATACG. The chain links TRBV19 to TRBJ2-3; D is unresolved. The read comes to an end 3 residues before the CDR3 does, leaving the germline J gene to fill in the end. Germline V CDR1 and CDR2: LNHDA, SQIVND (reference sequence). The CDR3 is 13 residues long. The V end lost 3 bases, the J end lost 4 bases, and 8 bases lay between the germline ends.

This clone was counted ten times or more. The read comes to an end 3 residues before the CDR3 does, leaving the germline J gene to fill in the end. This chain joins TRBV18 and TRBJ2-5; D uncertain. The germline V gene encodes CDR1 KGHSH and CDR2 LQKENI. V was pared by 4 bases and J by 0 bases, with 6 bases between. This CDR3 is 13 amino acids long. The CDR3 DNA, read in part, is TGTGCCAGCTCACAGGCCGACCAAGAGACC. Translated, it gives CASSQADQET. The full CDR3 protein reads CASSQADQETQYF. Full variable domain (outside the CDR3, taken from reference TRBV18 and TRBJ2-5): NAGVMQNPRHLVRRRGQEARLRCSPMKGHSHVYWYRQLPEEGLKFMVYLQKENIIDESGMPKERFSAEFPKEGPSILRIQQVVRGDSAAYFCASSQADQETQYFGPGTRLLVL.

This clone has a count of ten or more. The CDR3 end is not reached by the read, which stops 3 residues before it; the germline J gene fills it in. V and J are TRBV7-2 and TRBJ1-2; the match to TRBD1 covers 7 bases. Germline CDR1 reads SGHTA; CDR2 reads FQGNSA. The ends lost 6 bases at V and 7 bases at J; junction bases unmatched: 5. The CDR3 runs 12 residues. The part of the CDR3 DNA that was read is TGTGCCAGCAGTTCGAACAGGGGTGGC. Protein sequence: CASSSNRGG. The complete CDR3 sequence is CASSSNRGGYTF.

To note about this clone: Read coverage stops 3 residues before the CDR3 terminus; the germline J gene supplies the remainder. The chain links TRBV18 to TRBJ1-5; 10 bases agree with TRBD1. This CDR3 region has 15 residues. Trimming took 4 bases from V and 3 from J; bases not matched to a gene: 3. Germline V lookup: CDR1 KGHSH, CDR2 LQKENI. The DNA read from the CDR3 is TGTGCCAGCTCACGAGGGACAGGGGACAATCAGCCC. Encoded protein: CASSRGTGDNQP. The full CDR3 protein is CASSRGTGDNQPQHF.

This clone was seen a few times. The sequenced fragment ends 3 residues before the CDR3 boundary, so the rest is inferred from the germline J gene. The gene calls are TRBV7-6 and TRBJ1-2, with D maybe TRBD1 (6 bases). The length of the CDR3 is 15 residues. Germline V gives CDR1 SGHVS, CDR2 FNYEAQ. Trimming left V 1 base short and J 4 bases short, with 13 bases between. CDR3 in amino acids: CASSLGRGAGYGYTF. CDR3 bases read: TGTGCCAGCAGCTTAGGTCGGGGGGCCGGCTATGGC.

This clone was detected a few times. The CDR3 end falls 3 residues outside the read, so it is completed with the germline J gene. The V call is TRBV18, the J call TRBJ2-7; no clear D gene. Trimming removed 3 bases from V and 2 bases from J, with 5 bases in between. CDR1 is KGHSH and CDR2 is LQKENI in the germline V gene. The CDR3 runs to 12 residues. The CDR3 sequence: CASSPRPYEQYF. The sequenced part of the CDR3 DNA is TGTGCCAGCTCACCGCGGCCCTACGAG.